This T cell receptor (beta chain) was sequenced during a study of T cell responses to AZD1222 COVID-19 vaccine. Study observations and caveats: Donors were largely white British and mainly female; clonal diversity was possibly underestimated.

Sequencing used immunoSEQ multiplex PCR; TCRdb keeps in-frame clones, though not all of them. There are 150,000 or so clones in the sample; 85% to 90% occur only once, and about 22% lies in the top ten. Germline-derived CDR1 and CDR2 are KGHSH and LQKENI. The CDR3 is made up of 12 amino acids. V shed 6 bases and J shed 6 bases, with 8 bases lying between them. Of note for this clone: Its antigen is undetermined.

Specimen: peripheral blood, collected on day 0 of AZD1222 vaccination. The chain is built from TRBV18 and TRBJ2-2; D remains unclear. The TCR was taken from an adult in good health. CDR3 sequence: CASSRLAGELFF. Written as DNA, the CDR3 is TGTGCCAGCTCCCGCCTGGCCGGGGAGCTGTTTTTT. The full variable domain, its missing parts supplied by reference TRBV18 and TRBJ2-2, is NAGVMQNPRHLVRRRGQEARLRCSPMKGHSHVYWYRQLPEEGLKFMVYLQKENIIDESGMPKERFSAEFPKEGPSILRIQQVVRGDSAAYFCASSRLAGELFFGEGSRLTVL.